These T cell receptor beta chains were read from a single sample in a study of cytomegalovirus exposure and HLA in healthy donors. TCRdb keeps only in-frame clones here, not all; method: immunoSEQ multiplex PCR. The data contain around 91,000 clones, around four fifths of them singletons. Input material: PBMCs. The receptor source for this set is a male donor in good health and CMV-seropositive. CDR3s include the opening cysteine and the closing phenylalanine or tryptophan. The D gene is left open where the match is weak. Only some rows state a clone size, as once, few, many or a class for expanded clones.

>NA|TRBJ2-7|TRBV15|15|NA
TGTGCCACCAGCAGAGCGGGGTCCTTGGGGTACGAGCAGTACTTC
CATSRAGSLGYEQYF
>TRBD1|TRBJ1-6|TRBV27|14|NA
TGTGCCAGCGGGCCGACAGGGTATTTCTCACCCCTCCACTTT
CASGPTGYFSPLHF
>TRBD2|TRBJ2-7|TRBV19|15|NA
TGTGCCACCAGAGGACTAGCGGGAGGTTCGAACGAGCAGTACTTC
CATRGLAGGSNEQYF
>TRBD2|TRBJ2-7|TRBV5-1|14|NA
TGCGCCAGCAGCTTCGGACTAGCGAACTACGAGCAGTACTTC
CASSFGLANYEQYF
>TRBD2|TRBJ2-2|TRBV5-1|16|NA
TGCGCCAGCAGCTTCTCTAGCGGTATGAACACCGGGGAGCTGTTTTTT
CASSFSSGMNTGELFF
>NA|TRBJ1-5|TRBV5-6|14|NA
TGTGCCAGCAGCTTGTCCTCCGGCAATCAGCCCCAGCATTTT
CASSLSSGNQPQHF
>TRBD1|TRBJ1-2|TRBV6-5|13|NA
TGTGCCAGCAGTCGACAGGGGAACTATGGCTACACCTTC
CASSRQGNYGYTF
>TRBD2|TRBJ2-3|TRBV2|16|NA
TGTGCCAGCAGTGAAGGGTTAGCGGGAGTGTGGGATACGCAGTATTTT
CASSEGLAGVWDTQYF
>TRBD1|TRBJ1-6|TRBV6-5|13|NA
TGTGCCAGCAGCGGACAGGGTAATTCACCCCTCCACTTT
CASSGQGNSPLHF
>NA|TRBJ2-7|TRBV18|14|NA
TGTGCCAGCCCACCAGGGGGCGGGGGCAACGAGCAGTACTTC
CASPPGGGGNEQYF
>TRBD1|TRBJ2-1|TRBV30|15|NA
TGTGCCTGGAGCGGTATTGACAGGGTTAGGAATGAGCAGTTCTTC
CAWSGIDRVRNEQFF
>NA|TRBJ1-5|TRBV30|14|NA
TGTGCCTGGAGTTTCGGGGATGGCAATCAGCCCCAGCATTTT
CAWSFGDGNQPQHF
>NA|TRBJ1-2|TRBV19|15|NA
TGTGCCAGTAGACAGGACGGCAGGATCAACTATGGCTACACCTTC
CASRQDGRINYGYTF
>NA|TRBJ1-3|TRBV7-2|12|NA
TGTGCCAGCAGCAACGCAGATAACACCATATATTTT
CASSNADNTIYF
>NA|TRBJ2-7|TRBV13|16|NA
TGTGCCAGCAGCCTCCCCCGGACAGTCAACTCCTACGAGCAGTACTTC
CASSLPRTVNSYEQYF
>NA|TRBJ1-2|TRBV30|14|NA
TGTGCCTGGATCCGGGACATTCGAAACTATGGCTACACCTTC
CAWIRDIRNYGYTF
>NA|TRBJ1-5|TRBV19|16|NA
TGTGCCAGCAAACCGTCAAAACAGGGTAAGAATCAGCCCCAGCATTTT
CASKPSKQGKNQPQHF
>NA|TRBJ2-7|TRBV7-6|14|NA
TGTGCCAGCAGCTTATCCTTTAGTTCCTACGAGCAGTACTTC
CASSLSFSSYEQYF
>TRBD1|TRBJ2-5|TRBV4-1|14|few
TGCGCCAGCAGCCAAGTGGGGACAGGGCAGACCCAGTACTTC
CASSQVGTGQTQYF
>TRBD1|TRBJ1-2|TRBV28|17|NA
TGTGCCAGCAGTTACTACAATACAGGGGAAGCTAACTATGGCTACACCTTC
CASSYYNTGEANYGYTF
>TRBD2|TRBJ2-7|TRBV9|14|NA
TGTGCCAGCAGCCTGGGGCTAGCGGGATACGAGCAGTACTTC
CASSLGLAGYEQYF
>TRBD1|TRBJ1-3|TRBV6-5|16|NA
TGTGCCAGCAGTTCTAACAGGGGATCGGTCGGAGACACCATATATTTT
CASSSNRGSVGDTIYF
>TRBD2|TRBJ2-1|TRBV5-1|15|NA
TGCGCCAGCAGCTCGGGTAGCGGGAGAACGAATGAGCAGTTCTTC
CASSSGSGRTNEQFF